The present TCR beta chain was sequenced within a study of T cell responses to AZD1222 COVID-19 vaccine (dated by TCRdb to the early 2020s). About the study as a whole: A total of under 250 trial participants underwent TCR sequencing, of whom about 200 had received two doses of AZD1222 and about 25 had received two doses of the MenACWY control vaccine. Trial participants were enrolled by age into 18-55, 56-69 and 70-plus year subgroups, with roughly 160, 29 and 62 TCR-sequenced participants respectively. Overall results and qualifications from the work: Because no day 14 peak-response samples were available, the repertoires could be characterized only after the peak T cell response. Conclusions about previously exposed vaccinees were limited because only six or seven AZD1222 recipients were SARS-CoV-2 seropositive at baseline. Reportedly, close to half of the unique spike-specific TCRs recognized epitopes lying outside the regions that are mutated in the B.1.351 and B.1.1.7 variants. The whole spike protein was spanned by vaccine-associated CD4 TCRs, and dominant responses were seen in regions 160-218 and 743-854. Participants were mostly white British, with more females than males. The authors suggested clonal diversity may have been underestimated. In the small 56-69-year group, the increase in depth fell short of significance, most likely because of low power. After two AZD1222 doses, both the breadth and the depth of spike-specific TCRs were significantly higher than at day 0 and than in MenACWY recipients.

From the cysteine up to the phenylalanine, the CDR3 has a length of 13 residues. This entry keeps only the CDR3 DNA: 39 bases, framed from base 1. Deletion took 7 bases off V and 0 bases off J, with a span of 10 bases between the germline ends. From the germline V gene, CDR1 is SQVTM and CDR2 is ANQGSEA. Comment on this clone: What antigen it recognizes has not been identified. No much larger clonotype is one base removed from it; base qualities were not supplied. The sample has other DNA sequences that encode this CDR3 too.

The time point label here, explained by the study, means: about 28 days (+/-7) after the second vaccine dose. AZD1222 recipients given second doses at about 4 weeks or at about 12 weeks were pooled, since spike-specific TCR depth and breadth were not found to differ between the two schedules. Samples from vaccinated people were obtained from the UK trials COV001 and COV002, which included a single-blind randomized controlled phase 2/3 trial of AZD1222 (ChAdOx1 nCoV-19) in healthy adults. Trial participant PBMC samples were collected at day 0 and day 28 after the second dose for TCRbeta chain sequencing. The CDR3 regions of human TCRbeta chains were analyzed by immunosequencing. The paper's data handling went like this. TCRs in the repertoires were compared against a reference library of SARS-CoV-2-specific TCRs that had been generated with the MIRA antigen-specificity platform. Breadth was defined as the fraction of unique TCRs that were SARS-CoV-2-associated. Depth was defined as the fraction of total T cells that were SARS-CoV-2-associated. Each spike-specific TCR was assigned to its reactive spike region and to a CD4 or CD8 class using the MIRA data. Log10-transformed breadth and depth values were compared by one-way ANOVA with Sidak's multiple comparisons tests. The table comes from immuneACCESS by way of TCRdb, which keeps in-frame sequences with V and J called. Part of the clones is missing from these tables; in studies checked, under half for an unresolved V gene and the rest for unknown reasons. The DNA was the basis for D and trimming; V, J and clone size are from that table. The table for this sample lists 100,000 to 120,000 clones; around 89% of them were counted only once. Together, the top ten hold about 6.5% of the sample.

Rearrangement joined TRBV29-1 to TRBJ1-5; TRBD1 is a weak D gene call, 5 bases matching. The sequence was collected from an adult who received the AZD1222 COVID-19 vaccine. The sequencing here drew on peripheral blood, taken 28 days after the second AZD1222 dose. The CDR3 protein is CSARGGSNQPQHF. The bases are TGCAGCGCCCGGGGGGGTAGCAATCAGCCCCAGCATTTT.